The 25 T cell receptor beta chains below were found in one sample sequenced in a study of identical twins. TCRdb passed the 5' RACE reads through MiXCR, listing each CDR3 protein once. This repertoire shows hundreds of thousands of distinct CDR3 sequences, 21% found once; its top ten account for roughly 4%. The data also belong to a second study, concerning T cells expressing NK-cell markers.

The material sequenced was PBMCs. All receptors come from a woman aged 18-29 years in good health.

Only a few counts were recorded for this clonotype. The V and J genes are TRBV6-1 and TRBJ2-6, with D perhaps matching TRBD1 (6 bases). V lost 5 bases, J lost 3 bases, and 11 bases lay in between. The germline V gene has CDR1 MNHNS and CDR2 SASEGT. The CDR3 runs to 15 residues. The CDR3 nucleotides read TGTGCCAGCAGTACACAGGGTAATGGGGCCAACGTCCTGACTTTC. It translates to CASSTQGNGANVLTF.

The table lists this clonotype with a few counts. The chain carries TRBV7-6 and TRBJ1-2; no clear D. This CDR3 contains 16 residues. The V end was cut by 4 bases, the J end by 8 bases, with 23 bases between. Per germline, CDR1 SGHVS and CDR2 FNYEAQ. CDR3 nucleotide sequence: TGTGCCAGCAGCTCCGGACCCCCCACGGGGTCTCGCGGCTACACCTTC. Translating gives CASSSGPPTGSRGYTF.

A few counts support this clonotype. The chain is built from TRBV11-2 and TRBJ2-7; TRBD1 is a possible D gene (7 bases). The CDR3 consists of 16 residues. Germline assignment: CDR1 SGHAT and CDR2 FQNNGV. Trimming removed 0 bases from V and 0 bases from J, with 12 bases in between. CDR3 coding DNA: TGTGCCAGCAGCTTAGATCGACAGGGAGGCTCCTACGAGCAGTACTTC. Amino acids: CASSLDRQGGSYEQYF. The whole variable domain, filled in from reference TRBV11-2 and TRBJ2-7, reads EAGVAQSPRYKIIEKRQSVAFWCNPISGHATLYWYQQILGQGPKLLIQFQNNGVVDDSQLPKDRFSAERLKGVDSTLKIQPAKLEDSAVYLCASSLDRQGGSYEQYFGPGTRLTVT.

Ten or more counts support this clonotype. The V and J genes are TRBV20-1 and TRBJ2-4, with D uncertain. Trimming stripped 0 bases from V and 0 bases from J, with 6 bases between. The length of the CDR3 is 14 residues. From germline, CDR1 is DFQATT and CDR2 SNEGSKA (reference sequence). CDR3 bases: TGCAGTGCTAGAGAGGTGCTAGCCAAAAACATTCAGTACTTC. As protein: CSAREVLAKNIQYF.

The chain joins TRBV10-3 to TRBJ2-2, with 9 bases fitting TRBD1. Germline CDR1 and CDR2: ENHRY and SYGVKD. The CDR3 is 15 residues long. The junction had 13 bases not matched to a gene; V was cut back by 11 bases and J by 6 bases. This CDR3 reads CASTHQDRGSGELFF. CDR3 nucleotide sequence: TGTGCCTCCACACACCAGGACAGGGGTTCCGGGGAGCTGTTTTTT.

The table lists this clonotype with a few counts. This rearrangement joins TRBV5-6 to TRBJ2-1, with 9 bases fitting TRBD1. Germline V CDR1 and CDR2: SGHDT, YYEEEE. This CDR3 contains 16 residues. Trimming at V came to 2 bases and at J to 6 bases, leaving 9 bases not matched to a gene. CDR3 sequence reads: CASSFPGTGNPNEQFF. The CDR3 DNA reads as TGTGCCAGCAGCTTCCCCGGGACAGGGAACCCCAATGAGCAGTTCTTC.

This clonotype was picked up a small number of times. This chain joins TRBV20-1 and TRBJ2-1; tentative D call: TRBD2 (6 bases). V lost 7 bases, J lost 3 bases, and 16 bases lay in between. Germline-derived CDR1 and CDR2 are DFQATT and SNEGSKA (reference sequence). This CDR3 comprises 14 residues. CDR3 coding DNA: TGCAGTGGGGGGGTTAGAGGTGTCTACAATGAGCAGTTCTTC. Its protein is CSGGVRGVYNEQFF.

This clonotype was picked up many times. The chain joins TRBV20-1 to TRBJ2-7, with D tentatively TRBD2 (6 bases). V dropped 3 bases and J dropped 5 bases, with 20 bases sitting between them. The CDR3 contains 15 residues. Looked up from germline, CDR1 is DFQATT and CDR2 is SNEGSKA (reference sequence). CDR3 in DNA: TGCAGTGCTAGCGGGGGAACCCTTAATGGGCACGAGCAGTACTTC. Its translation: CSASGGTLNGHEQYF.

V usage is TRBV9 and J usage is TRBJ2-3; 15 positions match TRBD2. CDR1 and CDR2 from the germline V gene are SGDLS and YYNGEE. Trimming cost V 4 bases and J 1 base; bases outside gene matches: 7. The CDR3 covers 18 residues. CDR3 nucleotide sequence: TGTGCCAGCAGCCTCCGGACTAGCGGGGGGGCTGGCACAGATACGCAGTATTTT. Translation gives CASSLRTSGGAGTDTQYF.

The chain has TRBV3-1 and TRBJ2-7, with a tentative D call TRBD2 (6 bases). CDR1 and CDR2 (germline): LGHDT, YNNKEL (reference sequence). The V end was cut by 6 bases, the J end by 5 bases, with 20 bases between. CDR3 length equals 15 residues. CDR3 region: CASSPGTQRFHEQYF. CDR3 nucleotides: TGTGCCAGCAGTCCCGGGACTCAAAGGTTTCACGAGCAGTACTTC.

In its sample, this clonotype was seen a few times. The CDR3 is CASSAGLADPDTQYF. CDR3 nucleotide sequence: TGTGCCAGCAGCGCAGGACTAGCGGATCCAGATACGCAGTATTTT. The chain joins TRBV9 to TRBJ2-3; 10 bases fit TRBD2. The CDR3 totals 15 residues. From germline, CDR1 is SGDLS and CDR2 YYNGEE. V was clipped by 3 bases and J by 4 bases; unmatched bases: 5.

This clonotype was observed at least ten times. The chain employs TRBV12-3 or TRBV12-4 and TRBJ1-1; tentatively, D is TRBD1 (5 bases). CDR3 size: 15 residues. Trimming left V 6 bases short and J 2 bases short, with 16 bases between. Here the CDR3 reads CASSPSGRANTEAFF. The DNA of the CDR3 is TGTGCCAGCAGCCCCTCCGGCAGGGCCAACACTGAAGCTTTCTTT.

V is TRBV4-2 and J is TRBJ2-7; 7 bases are shared with TRBD2. The germline V gene encodes CDR1 LGHNA and CDR2 YNFKEQ. The trim removed 0 bases at V and 4 bases at J, leaving 6 bases unmatched. The CDR3 contains 15 residues. The CDR3: CASSQEGLTAYEQYF. The CDR3 DNA sequence: TGTGCCAGCAGCCAAGAGGGACTAACAGCTTACGAGCAGTACTTC.

This clonotype was observed once. The chain carries TRBV7-6 and TRBJ2-7; either TRBD1 or TRBD2 may fit D (5 bases each). V gave up 8 bases and J gave up 4 bases, with 21 bases separating them. From germline, CDR1 is SGHVS and CDR2 FNYEAQ. The CDR3 has 15 amino acids. The CDR3 loop reads CASRYRDPRRYEQYF. As DNA, the CDR3 is TGTGCCAGCCGATACCGGGACCCCCGGCGATACGAGCAGTACTTC.

The table lists this clonotype with a few counts. CDR3 protein: CSARRGNEDQPQHF. The CDR3 DNA sequence: TGCAGTGCTAGGAGGGGGAATGAGGATCAGCCCCAGCATTTT. This chain links TRBV20-1 with TRBJ1-5; possibly TRBD1 for D (6 bases). The V end was cut by 3 bases, the J end by 5 bases, with 14 bases between. Germline V gene sequence: CDR1 DFQATT, CDR2 SNEGSKA (reference sequence). The CDR3 sequence is 14 residues long.

The V gene is TRBV7-9, the J gene TRBJ2-2; D unclear. The CDR3 is 16 amino acids. The germline V gene encodes CDR1 SEHNR and CDR2 FQNEAQ (reference sequence). V was shortened by 2 bases and J by 4 bases, with 14 bases between the two germline ends. CDR3 nucleotides: TGTGCCAGCAGCTTAACGCCCTCCCTTTCCACCGGGGAGCTGTTTTTT. This gives the protein CASSLTPSLSTGELFF. Using reference TRBV7-9 and TRBJ2-2 for the parts outside the CDR3, the full variable domain is DTGVSQNPRHKITKRGQNVTFRCDPISEHNRLYWYRQTLGQGPEFLTYFQNEAQLEKSRLLSDRFSAERPKGSFSTLEIQRTEQGDSAMYLCASSLTPSLSTGELFFGEGSRLTVL.

The J gene is TRBJ2-2, the V gene TRBV14; the match to TRBD2 covers 12 bases. This CDR3 has 17 amino acids. Germline V gene lookup returns CDR1 SGHDN and CDR2 FVKESK. J gave up 4 bases and V 4 bases, and 7 bases lay outside the gene matches. Here the CDR3 DNA reads TGTGCCAGCAGCCCGTCCCGGACTAGCGGGGCCACCGGGGAGCTGTTTTTT. Translated: CASSPSRTSGATGELFF.

The rearrangement uses TRBV7-9 and TRBJ2-7; 7 nucleotides match TRBD1. V shed 6 bases and J 0 bases; nucleotides not matched to a gene: 11. Germline V gives CDR1 SEHNR, CDR2 FQNEAQ (reference sequence). The CDR3 sequence is 16 residues long. The CDR3 sequence: CASSPIPGTASYEQYF. CDR3 coding DNA: TGTGCCAGCAGTCCGATACCCGGGACAGCCTCCTACGAGCAGTACTTC. Full variable domain (missing parts from reference TRBV7-9 and TRBJ2-7): DTGVSQNPRHKITKRGQNVTFRCDPISEHNRLYWYRQTLGQGPEFLTYFQNEAQLEKSRLLSDRFSAERPKGSFSTLEIQRTEQGDSAMYLCASSPIPGTASYEQYFGPGTRLTVT.

Many counts were recorded for this clonotype. This sequence joins TRBV12-3 or TRBV12-4 and TRBJ1-5, with TRBD1 matching 9 bases. The CDR3 is made up of 17 amino acids. J gave up 0 bases and V 5 bases, and 8 bases lay outside the gene matches. Here the CDR3 reads CASSLGGTGHSNQPQHF. The CDR3 coding sequence is TGTGCCAGCAGTCTTGGGGGGACAGGGCATAGCAATCAGCCCCAGCATTTT.

This clonotype has just a few counts. This chain links TRBV24-1 with TRBJ2-1; 8 nucleotides line up with TRBD2. CDR1 is KGHDR, CDR2 SFDVKD, per germline. The V and J ends lost 6 bases and 2 bases, in that order; junction bases with no gene match: 5. This CDR3 is built from 15 residues. The CDR3 sequence is CATSSGLATYNEQFF. DNA for the CDR3: TGTGCCACCAGTTCAGGACTAGCCACCTACAATGAGCAGTTCTTC.

This clonotype was seen only a few times. The chain is built from TRBV6-5 and TRBJ2-3; 7 nucleotides line up with TRBD2. CDR1 and CDR2 (germline): MNHEY, SVGAGI. The ends lost 2 bases at V and 5 bases at J; junction bases unmatched: 10. There are 16 residues in the CDR3. The CDR3, as DNA: TGTGCCAGCAGTTACCGCTTGAGAGGGAGGGTAGATACGCAGTATTTT. Encoded protein: CASSYRLRGRVDTQYF.

There are a few counts of this clonotype. J is TRBJ2-6 and V is TRBV6-5; D is unresolved. This CDR3 contains 15 residues. The germline CDR1 and CDR2 sequences are MNHEY and SVGAGI. V was trimmed by 2 bases and J by 1 base, leaving 6 bases between them. CDR3 in DNA: TGTGCCAGCAGTTACAGGGTTTCTGGGGCCAACGTCCTGACTTTC. As protein: CASSYRVSGANVLTF.

The chain couples TRBV7-7 to TRBJ1-2, with TRBD1 identical over 7 bases. V was clipped by 5 bases and J by 7 bases; unmatched bases: 10. The CDR3 covers 14 residues. The germline V gene has CDR1 SSHAT and CDR2 FNYEAQ (reference sequence). In DNA, the CDR3 is TGTGCCAGCAGCCCCCTAACAGGGGAGGCTGGCTACACCTTC. Its translation: CASSPLTGEAGYTF.

The sample holds a few counts of this clonotype. The chain carries TRBV7-9 and TRBJ2-1; 12 positions match TRBD2. The junction had 11 bases not matched to a gene; V was cut back by 5 bases and J by 9 bases. Germline V lookup: CDR1 SEHNR, CDR2 FQNEAQ (reference sequence). The CDR3 runs 16 residues. Written as DNA, the CDR3 is TGTGCCAGCAGCACTTTGACTAGCGGGAGTTTCACTGAGCAGTTCTTC. Its translation is CASSTLTSGSFTEQFF.

The gene calls are TRBV20-1 and TRBJ1-5, with a weak D call TRBD1 (6 bases). This CDR3 region has 15 residues. Between the trimmed V and J ends, which lost 5 bases and 5 bases, there was a span of 19 bases. Germline CDR1 is DFQATT and CDR2 is SNEGSKA (reference sequence). The CDR3 here is CSAFRGGPGDQPQHF. The CDR3, as DNA: TGCAGTGCTTTTCGCGGGGGGCCTGGAGATCAGCCCCAGCATTTT.